Listed below are T cell receptor beta chains from one sample, sequenced in a study of OX40 agonist ivuxolimab in advanced cancers. Assay: immunoSEQ multiplex PCR; the TCRdb copy retains only in-frame clones and omits some. This table holds 55,000 to 80,000 clones, more than 70% found once. The source material was CD4+ or CD8+ T cells sorted from blood, sampled in a trial of the OX40 agonist ivuxolimab. These TCRs come from an adult with an advanced solid tumor such as melanoma, head and neck, liver or kidney cancer. Both conserved end residues are part of each CDR3. Each record gives: D gene, J gene, clone size, V gene, CDR3 protein, CDR3 DNA. D genes are given only for firm matches. A clone size is listed for some rows: how often the clone was seen (once, few, many), or a class if it is expanded.

. | TRBJ1-1 | . | TRBV30 | CAWSAGLNTEAFF | TGTGCCTGGAGTGCCGGGTTGAACACTGAAGCTTTCTTT
. | TRBJ1-5 | . | TRBV7-2 | CASSNTYLGSYNQPQHF | TGTGCCAGCAGCAATACCTACCTGGGGAGCTACAATCAGCCCCAGCATTTT
. | TRBJ1-2 | . | TRBV7-9 | CASSLSVSGYTF | TGTGCCAGCAGCTTATCTGTCTCTGGCTACACCTTC
TRBD1 | TRBJ2-3 | . | TRBV5-1 | CASRVTGVTDTQYF | TGCGCCAGCAGAGTGACAGGGGTGACAGATACGCAGTATTTT
TRBD2 | TRBJ2-1 | . | TRBV28 | CASTAGVGYNEQFF | TGTGCCAGCACTGCGGGGGTGGGATACAATGAGCAGTTCTTC
. | TRBJ1-6 | . | TRBV27 | CASTTGDMDNSPLHF | TGTGCCAGCACTACCGGGGACATGGATAATTCACCCCTCCACTTT
. | TRBJ2-5 | . | TRBV6-6 | CASSYPPTPYQETQYF | TGTGCCAGCAGTTATCCCCCCACACCCTACCAAGAGACCCAGTACTTC
. | TRBJ1-1 | . | TRBV11-3 | CASSPRGSMNTEAFF | TGTGCCAGCAGCCCCCGAGGTAGCATGAACACTGAAGCTTTCTTT
. | TRBJ1-2 | . | TRBV18 | CASSPPDSLQSNYGYTF | TGTGCCAGCTCACCACCGGACAGTCTACAGTCCAACTATGGCTACACCTTC
. | TRBJ1-2 | . | TRBV19 | CASSIGGTNYGYTF | TGTGCCAGTAGTATAGGCGGGACAAACTATGGCTACACCTTC
. | TRBJ1-1 | . | TRBV12-5 | CASGLRLNTEAFF | TGTGCTAGTGGTCTGAGACTGAACACTGAAGCTTTCTTT
. | TRBJ2-3 | . | TRBV7-9 | CASSLSGPSTDTQYF | TGTGCCAGCAGCTTGTCGGGCCCTAGCACAGATACGCAGTATTTT
TRBD1 | TRBJ1-1 | few | TRBV15 | CATGQGSGTEAFF | TGTGCCACCGGACAGGGTTCGGGCACTGAAGCTTTCTTT
TRBD1 | TRBJ1-5 | . | TRBV2 | CASSSQGASNQPQHF | TGTGCCAGCAGTTCACAGGGGGCGAGCAATCAGCCCCAGCATTTT
. | TRBJ1-5 | . | TRBV19 | CASRAIEGTGSNQPQHF | TGTGCCAGTAGGGCCATTGAGGGAACGGGAAGCAATCAGCCCCAGCATTTT
TRBD1 | TRBJ1-1 | . | TRBV10-1 | CASSESTGERDTEAFF | TGCGCCAGCAGTGAGTCGACAGGGGAGAGGGACACTGAAGCTTTCTTT
TRBD1 | TRBJ1-2 | . | TRBV4-1 | CASSQGQGSNYGYTF | TGCGCCAGCAGCCAAGGACAGGGATCGAACTATGGCTACACCTTC
TRBD1 | TRBJ1-2 | . | TRBV7-9 | CASSRGQEEPGYTF | TGTGCCAGCAGCCGGGGACAGGAAGAGCCCGGCTACACCTTC
TRBD2 | TRBJ2-7 | . | TRBV7-9 | CASSRTTSGTPYEQYF | TGTGCCAGCAGCCGAACTACTAGCGGGACCCCCTACGAGCAGTACTTC
. | TRBJ1-5 | . | TRBV6-1 | CASINSGGNQPQHF | TGTGCCAGCATTAATTCGGGGGGTAATCAGCCCCAGCATTTT
TRBD2 | TRBJ2-7 | . | TRBV7-2 | CASSLRTSGGRYEQYF | TGTGCCAGCAGCCTCCGGACTAGCGGGGGCCGCTACGAGCAGTACTTC
TRBD1 | TRBJ2-1 | once | TRBV5-1 | CASSPTGGSDEQFF | TGCGCCAGCAGCCCAACAGGGGGCTCGGATGAGCAGTTCTTC
. | TRBJ2-1 | . | TRBV19 | CASSIRGLFTLSSYNEQFF | TGTGCCAGTAGTATCCGTGGCCTTTTTACCTTGAGCTCCTACAATGAGCAGTTCTTC
. | TRBJ1-1 | . | TRBV6-6 | CASSYLPENTEAFF | TGTGCCAGCAGTTACCTACCAGAGAACACTGAAGCTTTCTTT
. | TRBJ1-2 | . | TRBV5-4 | CASSLRAQAPYGYTF | TGTGCCAGCAGCTTGCGGGCGCAAGCCCCATATGGCTACACCTTC
TRBD1 | TRBJ1-6 | . | TRBV30 | CAWSDDRGNYNSPLHF | TGTGCCTGGAGTGACGACAGGGGAAACTATAATTCACCCCTCCACTTT
. | TRBJ1-5 | . | TRBV19 | CASSIEGAGRGYGSNQPQHF | TGTGCCAGTAGTATAGAAGGGGCAGGGAGGGGATACGGTAGCAATCAGCCCCAGCATTTT
. | TRBJ2-7 | few | TRBV29-1 | CSVQGRQSYEQYF | TGCAGCGTTCAAGGACGGCAGAGCTACGAGCAGTACTTC
. | TRBJ1-1 | . | TRBV30 | CAWSATGWDTEAFF | TGTGCCTGGAGCGCCACAGGGTGGGACACTGAAGCTTTCTTT
. | TRBJ1-5 | . | TRBV30 | CAWSADSNQPQHF | TGTGCCTGGAGTGCGGACAGCAATCAGCCCCAGCATTTT
TRBD1 | TRBJ2-1 | once | TRBV5-4 | CASSWDRVNEQFF | TGTGCCAGCAGCTGGGACAGGGTGAACGAGCAGTTCTTC
TRBD1 | TRBJ1-4 | . | TRBV29-1 | CSVVQGPTNEKLFF | TGCAGCGTTGTACAGGGGCCCACTAATGAAAAACTGTTTTTT
. | TRBJ2-3 | . | TRBV19 | CASSTPGTDTQYF | TGTGCCAGTAGTACCCCCGGGACAGATACGCAGTATTTT
. | TRBJ1-5 | . | TRBV7-9 | CASSAYSNQPQHF | TGTGCCAGCAGCGCCTATAGCAATCAGCCCCAGCATTTT
TRBD1 | TRBJ1-2 | . | TRBV5-4 | CASSRPGQANYGYTF | TGTGCCAGCAGCCGACCGGGACAGGCTAACTATGGCTACACCTTC
. | TRBJ2-3 | . | TRBV14 | CASSQHTDTQYF | TGTGCCAGCAGCCAGCACACAGATACGCAGTATTTT
. | TRBJ2-4 | . | TRBV11-2 | CASSLFYGERNIQYF | TGTGCCAGCAGCTTATTTTACGGGGAAAGAAACATTCAGTACTTC
TRBD2 | TRBJ2-3 | . | TRBV6-4 | CASSDSRGRGTDTQYF | TGTGCCAGCAGTGACTCGAGAGGGAGGGGCACAGATACGCAGTATTTT
. | TRBJ1-6 | . | TRBV7-9 | CASSLVGGYNSPLHF | TGTGCCAGCAGCTTAGTGGGAGGGTATAATTCACCCCTCCACTTT
. | TRBJ1-1 | few | TRBV5-1 | CASSRTRDTEAFF | TGCGCCAGTTCTCGGACAAGAGACACTGAAGCTTTCTTT
TRBD1 | TRBJ1-5 | . | TRBV18 | CASSPDRGGNQPQHF | TGTGCCAGCTCTCCCGACAGGGGAGGCAATCAGCCCCAGCATTTT
TRBD1 | TRBJ1-1 | once | TRBV9 | CASSVSGGNTEAFF | TGTGCCAGCAGCGTGTCAGGGGGGAACACTGAAGCTTTCTTT